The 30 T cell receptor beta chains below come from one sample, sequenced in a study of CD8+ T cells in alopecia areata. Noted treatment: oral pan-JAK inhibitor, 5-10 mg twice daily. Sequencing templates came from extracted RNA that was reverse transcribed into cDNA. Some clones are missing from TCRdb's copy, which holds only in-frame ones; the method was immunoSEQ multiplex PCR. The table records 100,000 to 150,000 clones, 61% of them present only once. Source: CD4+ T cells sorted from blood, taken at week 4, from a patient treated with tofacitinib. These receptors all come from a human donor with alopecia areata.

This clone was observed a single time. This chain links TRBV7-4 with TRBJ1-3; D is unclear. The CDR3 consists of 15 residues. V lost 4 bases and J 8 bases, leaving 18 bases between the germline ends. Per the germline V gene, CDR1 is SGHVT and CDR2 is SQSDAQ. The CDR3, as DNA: TGTGCCAGCAGCTCTATCAGACCCACAAAGGACACCATATATTTT. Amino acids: CASSSIRPTKDTIYF. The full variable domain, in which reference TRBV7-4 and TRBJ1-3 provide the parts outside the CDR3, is GAGVSQSPRYKVAKRGRDVALRCDSISGHVTLYWYRQTLGQGSEVLTYSQSDAQRDKSGRPSGRFSAERPERSVSTLKIQRTEQGDSAVYLCASSSIRPTKDTIYFGEGSWLTVV.

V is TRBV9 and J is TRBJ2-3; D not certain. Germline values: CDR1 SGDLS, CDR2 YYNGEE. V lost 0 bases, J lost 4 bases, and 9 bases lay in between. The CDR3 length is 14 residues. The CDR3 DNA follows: TGTGCCAGCAGCGTAGCAGGATTTTCAGATACGCAGTATTTT. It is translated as CASSVAGFSDTQYF.

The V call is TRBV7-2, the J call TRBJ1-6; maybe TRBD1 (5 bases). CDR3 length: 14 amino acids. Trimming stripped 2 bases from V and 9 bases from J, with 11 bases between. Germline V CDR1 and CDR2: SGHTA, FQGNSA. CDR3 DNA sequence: TGTGCCAGCAGCTTAACGAGGGACGGTTCACCCCTCCACTTT. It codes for CASSLTRDGSPLHF.

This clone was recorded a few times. CDR3 bases: TGCGCCAGCAGCCAAGACTACAGACCATCGGAGGGGGAGCTGTTTTTT. Its translation is CASSQDYRPSEGELFF. J is TRBJ2-2 and V is TRBV4-3; D ambiguous. V was clipped by 0 bases and J by 8 bases, with 16 bases between them. Germline-derived CDR1 and CDR2 are LGHNA and YSLEER. There are 16 residues in the CDR3.

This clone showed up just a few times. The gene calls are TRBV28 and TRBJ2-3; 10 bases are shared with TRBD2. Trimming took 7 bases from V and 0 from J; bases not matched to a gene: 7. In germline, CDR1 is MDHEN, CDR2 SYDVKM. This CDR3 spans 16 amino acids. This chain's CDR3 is CASTSGGFYSTDTQYF. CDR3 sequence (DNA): TGTGCCAGCACTAGCGGGGGATTTTATAGCACAGATACGCAGTATTTT.

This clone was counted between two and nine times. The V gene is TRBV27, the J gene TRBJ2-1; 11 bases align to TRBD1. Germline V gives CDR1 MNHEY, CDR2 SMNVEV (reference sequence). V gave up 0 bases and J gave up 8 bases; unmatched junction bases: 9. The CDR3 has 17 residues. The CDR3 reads CASSLSPGQGAGDEQFF. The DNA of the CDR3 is TGTGCCAGCAGTTTATCACCAGGACAGGGGGCTGGGGATGAGCAGTTCTTC.

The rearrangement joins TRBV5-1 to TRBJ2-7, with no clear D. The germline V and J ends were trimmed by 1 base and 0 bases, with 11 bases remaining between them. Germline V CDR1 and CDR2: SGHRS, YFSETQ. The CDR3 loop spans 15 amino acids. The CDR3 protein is CASSLSSGFSYEQYF. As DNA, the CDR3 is TGCGCCAGCAGCTTGTCATCCGGGTTCTCCTACGAGCAGTACTTC. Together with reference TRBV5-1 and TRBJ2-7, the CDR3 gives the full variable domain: KAGVTQTPRYLIKTRGQQVTLSCSPISGHRSVSWYQQTPGQGLQFLFEYFSETQRNKGNFPGRFSGRQFSNSRSEMNVSTLELGDSALYLCASSLSSGFSYEQYFGPGTRLTVT.

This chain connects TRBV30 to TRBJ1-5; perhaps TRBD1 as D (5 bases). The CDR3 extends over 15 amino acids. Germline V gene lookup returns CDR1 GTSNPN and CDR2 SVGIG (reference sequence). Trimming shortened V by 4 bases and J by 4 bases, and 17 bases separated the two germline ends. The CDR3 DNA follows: TGTGCCTGGACCCCAGCCGGGGCAGGAAATCAGCCCCAGCATTTT. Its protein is CAWTPAGAGNQPQHF. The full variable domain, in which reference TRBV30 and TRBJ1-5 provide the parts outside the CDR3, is SQTIHQWPATLVQPVGSPLSLECTVEGTSNPNLYWYRQAAGRGLQLLFYSVGIGQISSEVPQNLSASRPQDRQFILSSKKLLLSDSGFYLCAWTPAGAGNQPQHFGDGTRLSIL.

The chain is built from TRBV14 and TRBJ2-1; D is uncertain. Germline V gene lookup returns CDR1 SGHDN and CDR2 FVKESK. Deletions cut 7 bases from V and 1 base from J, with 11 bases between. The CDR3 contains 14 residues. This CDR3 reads CASTPALSYNEQFF. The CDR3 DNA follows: TGTGCCAGCACGCCCGCCCTATCCTACAATGAGCAGTTCTTC.

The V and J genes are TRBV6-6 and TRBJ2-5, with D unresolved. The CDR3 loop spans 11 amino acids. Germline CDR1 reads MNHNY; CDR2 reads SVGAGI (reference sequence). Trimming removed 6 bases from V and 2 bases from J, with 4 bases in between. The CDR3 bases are TGTGCCAGCAGCCAACAAGAGACCCAGTACTTC. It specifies CASSQQETQYF.

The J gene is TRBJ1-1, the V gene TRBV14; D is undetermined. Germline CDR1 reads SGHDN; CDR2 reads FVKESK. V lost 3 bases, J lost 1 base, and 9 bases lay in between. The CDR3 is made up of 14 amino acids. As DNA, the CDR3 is TGTGCCAGCAGCCAGATAGTTGCGAACACTGAAGCTTTCTTT. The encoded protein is CASSQIVANTEAFF.

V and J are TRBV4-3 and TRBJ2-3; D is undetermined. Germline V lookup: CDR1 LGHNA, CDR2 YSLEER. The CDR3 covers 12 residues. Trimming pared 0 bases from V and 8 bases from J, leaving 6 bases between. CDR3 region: CASSQDSGTQYF. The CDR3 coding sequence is TGCGCCAGCAGCCAAGATTCGGGTACGCAGTATTTT.

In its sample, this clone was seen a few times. The CDR3 protein is CSVGSGGTRTDTQYF. The CDR3 nucleotides read TGCAGCGTTGGTAGCGGGGGTACACGCACAGATACGCAGTATTTT. The chain carries TRBV29-1 and TRBJ2-3; TRBD2 matches at 9 bases. In germline, CDR1 is SQVTM, CDR2 ANQGSEA. V lost 4 bases and J lost 1; bases outside the gene matches: 6. The CDR3 consists of 15 residues.

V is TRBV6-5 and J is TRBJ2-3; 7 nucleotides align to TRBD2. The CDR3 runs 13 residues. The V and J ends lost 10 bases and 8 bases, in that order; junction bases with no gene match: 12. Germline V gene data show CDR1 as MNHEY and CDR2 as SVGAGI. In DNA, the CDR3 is TGTGCCACCAGCCGGGACTATCCTCCTACGCAGTATTTT. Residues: CATSRDYPPTQYF.

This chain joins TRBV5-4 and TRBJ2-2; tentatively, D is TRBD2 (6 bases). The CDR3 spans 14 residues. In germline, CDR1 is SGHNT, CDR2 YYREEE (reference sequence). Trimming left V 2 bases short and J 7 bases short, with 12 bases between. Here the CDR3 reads CASSFGREGGELFF. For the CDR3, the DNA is TGTGCCAGCAGCTTCGGGAGAGAAGGCGGGGAGCTGTTTTTT.

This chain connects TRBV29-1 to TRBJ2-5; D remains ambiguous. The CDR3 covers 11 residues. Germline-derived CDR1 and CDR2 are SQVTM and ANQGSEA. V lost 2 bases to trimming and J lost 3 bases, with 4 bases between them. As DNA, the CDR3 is TGCAGCGTTGAAAAGAAAGAGACCCAGTACTTC. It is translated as CSVEKKETQYF.

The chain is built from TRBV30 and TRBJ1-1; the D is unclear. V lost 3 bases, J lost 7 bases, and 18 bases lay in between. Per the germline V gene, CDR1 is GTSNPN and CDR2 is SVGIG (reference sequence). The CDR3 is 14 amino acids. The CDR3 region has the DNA TGTGCCTGGAGGATAAAAGGACGGAACGGTGAAGCTTTCTTT. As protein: CAWRIKGRNGEAFF.

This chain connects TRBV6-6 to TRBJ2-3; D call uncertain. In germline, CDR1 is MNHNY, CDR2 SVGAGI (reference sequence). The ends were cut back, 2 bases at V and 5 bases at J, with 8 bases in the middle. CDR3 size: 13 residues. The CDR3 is CASSYTARDTQYF. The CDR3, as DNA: TGTGCCAGCAGTTACACCGCTCGAGATACGCAGTATTTT.

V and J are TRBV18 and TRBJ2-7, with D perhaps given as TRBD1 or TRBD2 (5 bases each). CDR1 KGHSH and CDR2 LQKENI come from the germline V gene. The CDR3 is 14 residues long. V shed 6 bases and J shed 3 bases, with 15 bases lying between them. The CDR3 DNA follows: TGTGCCAGCTCTCGCCCGGGACGGAGCTACGAGCAGTACTTC. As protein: CASSRPGRSYEQYF.

This CDR3 reads CASSPLGGGTTNEQYF. In nucleotides, the CDR3 is TGTGCCAGCTCACCACTAGGCGGGGGGACGACCAACGAGCAGTACTTC. The chain uses TRBV18 and TRBJ2-7; TRBD2 matches at 8 bases. Germline loops: CDR1 KGHSH, CDR2 LQKENI. The V gene end was trimmed by 1 base and the J gene end by 5 bases; junction bases not matched to a gene: 10. The CDR3 contains 16 residues.

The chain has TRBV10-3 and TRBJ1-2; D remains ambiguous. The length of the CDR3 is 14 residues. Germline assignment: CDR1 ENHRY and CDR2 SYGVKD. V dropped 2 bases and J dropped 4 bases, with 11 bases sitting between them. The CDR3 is CAISEGGQSYGYTF. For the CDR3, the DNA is TGTGCCATCAGTGAGGGTGGTCAATCCTATGGCTACACCTTC.

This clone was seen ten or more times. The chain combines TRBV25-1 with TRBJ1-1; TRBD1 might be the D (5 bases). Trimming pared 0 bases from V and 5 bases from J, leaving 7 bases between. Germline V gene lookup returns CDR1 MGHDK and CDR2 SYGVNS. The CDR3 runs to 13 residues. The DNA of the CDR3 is TGTGCCAGCAGTGAATATGGGGGGACTGAAGCTTTCTTT. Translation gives CASSEYGGTEAFF.

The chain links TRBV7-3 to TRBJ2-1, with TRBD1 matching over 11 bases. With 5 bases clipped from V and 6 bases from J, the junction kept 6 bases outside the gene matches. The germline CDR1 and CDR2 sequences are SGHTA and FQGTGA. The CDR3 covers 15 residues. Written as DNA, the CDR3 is TGTGCCAGCAGCCCGGGACAGGGGGAAACCAATGAGCAGTTCTTC. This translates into CASSPGQGETNEQFF.

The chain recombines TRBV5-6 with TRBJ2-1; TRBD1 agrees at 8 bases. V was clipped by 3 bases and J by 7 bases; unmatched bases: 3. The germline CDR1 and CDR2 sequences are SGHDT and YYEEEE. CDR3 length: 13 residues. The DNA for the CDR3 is TGTGCCAGCAGCTCGGACAGGGAGAATGAGCAGTTCTTC. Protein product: CASSSDRENEQFF.

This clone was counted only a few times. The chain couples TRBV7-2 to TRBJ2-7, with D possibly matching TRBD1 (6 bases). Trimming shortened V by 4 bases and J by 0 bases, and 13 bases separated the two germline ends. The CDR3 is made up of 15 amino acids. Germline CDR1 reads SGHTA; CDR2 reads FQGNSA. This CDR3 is CASSSQGFSSYEQYF. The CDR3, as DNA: TGTGCCAGCAGCTCGCAGGGGTTCTCCTCCTACGAGCAGTACTTC.

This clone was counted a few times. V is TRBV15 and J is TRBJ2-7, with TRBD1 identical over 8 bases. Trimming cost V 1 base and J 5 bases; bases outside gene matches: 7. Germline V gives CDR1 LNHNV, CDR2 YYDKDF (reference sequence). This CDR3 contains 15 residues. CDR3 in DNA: TGTGCCACCAGCAGAGCGGTGCAGGGGGCCGACGAGCAGTACTTC. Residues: CATSRAVQGADEQYF.

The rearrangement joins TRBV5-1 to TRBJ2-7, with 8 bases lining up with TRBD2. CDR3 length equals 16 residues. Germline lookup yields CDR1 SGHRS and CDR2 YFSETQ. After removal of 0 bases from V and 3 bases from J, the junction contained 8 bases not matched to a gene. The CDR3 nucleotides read TGCGCCAGCAGCTTGGCCACGCGGGAGGCCCACTACGAGCAGTACTTC. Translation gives CASSLATREAHYEQYF.

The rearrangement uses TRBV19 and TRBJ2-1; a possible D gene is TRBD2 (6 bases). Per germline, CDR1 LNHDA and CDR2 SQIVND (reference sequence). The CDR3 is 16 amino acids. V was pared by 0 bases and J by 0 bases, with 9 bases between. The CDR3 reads CASSIDLGGSYNEQFF. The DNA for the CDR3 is TGTGCCAGTAGTATAGATCTGGGGGGCTCCTACAATGAGCAGTTCTTC.

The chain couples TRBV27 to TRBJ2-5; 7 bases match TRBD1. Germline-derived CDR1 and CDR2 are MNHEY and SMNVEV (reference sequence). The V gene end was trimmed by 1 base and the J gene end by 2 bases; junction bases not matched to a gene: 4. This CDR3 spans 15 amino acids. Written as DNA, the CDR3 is TGTGCCAGCAGTTTATTCGGGACAGAGCAAGAGACCCAGTACTTC. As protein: CASSLFGTEQETQYF.

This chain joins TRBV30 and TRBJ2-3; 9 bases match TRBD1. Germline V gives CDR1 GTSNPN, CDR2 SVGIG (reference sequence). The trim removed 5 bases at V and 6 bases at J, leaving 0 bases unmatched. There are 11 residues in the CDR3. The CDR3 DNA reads TGTGCCTGGGGACAGGGGGATACGCAGTATTTT. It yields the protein CAWGQGDTQYF. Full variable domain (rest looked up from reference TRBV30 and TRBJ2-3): SQTIHQWPATLVQPVGSPLSLECTVEGTSNPNLYWYRQAAGRGLQLLFYSVGIGQISSEVPQNLSASRPQDRQFILSSKKLLLSDSGFYLCAWGQGDTQYFGPGTRLTVL.